A selection of T cell receptor beta chains follows, all from one sample in a study of blood T cell repertoires in COVID-19. The data were produced by immunoSEQ multiplex PCR, yet TCRdb's version contains in-frame clones alone and is incomplete. The repertoire consists of 160,000 or so clones, with about four fifths occurring once and the leading ten covering approximately 3.6%. Material: PBMCs or T cells enriched from blood (not recorded which). The receptors were sampled from a woman aged 55-70 years who had recovered from COVID-19. Each CDR3 is given without its conserved first and last residue. D genes are given only for firm matches.

j_gene: TRBJ1-4; v_gene: TRBV7-8; d_gene: TRBD1; len: 14; CDR3aa: ASSDLGGSKAEKLF
j_gene: TRBJ1-3; v_gene: TRBV6-5; d_gene: .; len: 13; CDR3aa: ASSEAGSWRNTIY
j_gene: TRBJ1-6; v_gene: TRBV2; d_gene: TRBD1; len: 11; CDR3aa: ASSARQGVPLH
j_gene: TRBJ2-3; v_gene: TRBV19; d_gene: .; len: 12; CDR3aa: ASSIWSGTDTQY
j_gene: TRBJ1-2; v_gene: TRBV4-1; d_gene: .; len: 11; CDR3aa: ASSQPRAVGYT
j_gene: TRBJ2-1; v_gene: TRBV5-1; d_gene: TRBD1; len: 13; CDR3aa: ASSSWDRGRDEQF
j_gene: TRBJ2-7; v_gene: TRBV20-1; d_gene: .; len: 11; CDR3aa: SASQGGNYEQY
j_gene: TRBJ2-7; v_gene: TRBV13; d_gene: .; len: 13; CDR3aa: ASSSGTKNRYEQY
j_gene: TRBJ2-3; v_gene: TRBV6-1; d_gene: .; len: 12; CDR3aa: ASSEQTSTDTQY
j_gene: TRBJ2-2; v_gene: TRBV5-1; d_gene: TRBD1; len: 14; CDR3aa: ASSPRGQGEGGELF
j_gene: TRBJ1-2; v_gene: TRBV6-5; d_gene: TRBD1; len: 13; CDR3aa: ASRAGTVANYGYT
j_gene: TRBJ2-7; v_gene: TRBV7-8; d_gene: TRBD1; len: 13; CDR3aa: ASSLNRGVSKEQY
j_gene: TRBJ1-2; v_gene: TRBV5-4; d_gene: .; len: 13; CDR3aa: ASSPGVALRYGYT
j_gene: TRBJ2-1; v_gene: TRBV11-2; d_gene: .; len: 11; CDR3aa: ASSSGLNNEQF
j_gene: TRBJ2-7; v_gene: TRBV3-1/TRBV3-2; d_gene: .; len: 13; CDR3aa: ASTLNRDTDYEQY
j_gene: TRBJ2-1; v_gene: TRBV27; d_gene: .; len: 16; CDR3aa: ASSFPLGGPLSYNEQF
j_gene: TRBJ2-2; v_gene: TRBV18; d_gene: .; len: 10; CDR3aa: ASSLNTGELF
j_gene: TRBJ2-5; v_gene: TRBV7-2; d_gene: .; len: 12; CDR3aa: ASSTDYRGTYQY
j_gene: TRBJ2-1; v_gene: TRBV7-2; d_gene: .; len: 10; CDR3aa: ASSPGTNEQF
j_gene: TRBJ2-7; v_gene: TRBV5-8; d_gene: .; len: 9; CDR3aa: ASSFTHEQY
j_gene: TRBJ2-7; v_gene: TRBV5-1; d_gene: TRBD1; len: 13; CDR3aa: ASSGTWDRGDEQY
j_gene: TRBJ1-4; v_gene: TRBV3-1/TRBV3-2; d_gene: TRBD1; len: 12; CDR3aa: ASSLDRGSEKLF
j_gene: TRBJ1-2; v_gene: TRBV12-2; d_gene: .; len: 11; CDR3aa: ASRLAPDGGYT
j_gene: TRBJ2-1; v_gene: TRBV9; d_gene: TRBD1; len: 12; CDR3aa: ASTSLDRVNEQF
j_gene: TRBJ1-6; v_gene: TRBV14; d_gene: .; len: 14; CDR3aa: ASSQVGRDYNSPLH
j_gene: TRBJ1-5; v_gene: TRBV19; d_gene: TRBD1; len: 12; CDR3aa: ASERWQGDQPQH
j_gene: TRBJ2-3; v_gene: TRBV3-1/TRBV3-2; d_gene: TRBD2; len: 14; CDR3aa: ASSQGTSAIYPTQY
j_gene: TRBJ1-1; v_gene: TRBV27; d_gene: TRBD1; len: 12; CDR3aa: ASGGTEMNTEAF
j_gene: TRBJ2-3; v_gene: TRBV19; d_gene: TRBD1; len: 12; CDR3aa: ASSVDRVTDTQY
j_gene: TRBJ2-3; v_gene: TRBV11-3; d_gene: TRBD2; len: 13; CDR3aa: ASSIGGGRTDTQY
j_gene: TRBJ1-3; v_gene: TRBV5-1; d_gene: .; len: 14; CDR3aa: ASSLPETSSGNTIY
j_gene: TRBJ2-7; v_gene: TRBV6-2/TRBV6-3; d_gene: TRBD2; len: 12; CDR3aa: ASSYAGGNYEQY